A selection of T cell receptor beta chains follows, all from one sample in a study of OX40 agonist ivuxolimab in advanced cancers. Generated by immunoSEQ multiplex PCR, the TCRdb table keeps only in-frame clones and is missing some. The sample holds fewer than 75,000 clones, roughly nine tenths seen once. The sample was CD4+ or CD8+ T cells sorted from blood, taken in a trial of the OX40 agonist ivuxolimab. The receptor set was obtained from an adult with an advanced solid tumor such as melanoma, head and neck, liver or kidney cancer. Each CDR3 is given with its conserved first and last residue. A D gene is named only where the DNA matches it firmly. Some rows mark clone size as missing; the rest say once, few, many or name a class of expanded clone.

clone size | J gene | CDR3 length | V gene | D gene | CDR3 DNA | CDR3 protein
NA | TRBJ2-2 | 15 | TRBV5-4 | TRBD2 | TGTGCCAGCAGCCGCGGACTAGTGGTGTCCGGGGAGCTGTTTTTT | CASSRGLVVSGELFF
NA | TRBJ1-2 | 15 | TRBV10-3 | TRBD1 | TGTGCCATCAGCCCGGGGACAGGGCCAGGTGGAGGCTACACCTTC | CAISPGTGPGGGYTF
NA | TRBJ2-7 | 15 | TRBV9 | NA | TGTGCCAGCAGCGCCGATTCCCATGCGGGGTCCGAGCAGTACTTC | CASSADSHAGSEQYF
NA | TRBJ2-1 | 14 | TRBV19 | TRBD2 | TGTGCCAGTAGTGCGGGACTAGCGAGGAATGAGCAGTTCTTC | CASSAGLARNEQFF
NA | TRBJ2-3 | 11 | TRBV28 | NA | TGTGCCAGCAGTTTCTATGGTACGCAGTATTTT | CASSFYGTQYF
NA | TRBJ1-5 | 13 | TRBV12-5 | TRBD1 | TGTGCTAGGCAGAGGCAGGGGGGTCAGCCCCAGCATTTT | CARQRQGGQPQHF
NA | TRBJ1-5 | 12 | TRBV7-2 | NA | TGTGCCAGCAGCGCGGGTGATCAGCCCCAGCATTTT | CASSAGDQPQHF
NA | TRBJ1-2 | 14 | TRBV6-6 | TRBD1 | TGTGCCAGCAGATCCGGGACAGGGACCTATGGCTACACCTTC | CASRSGTGTYGYTF
NA | TRBJ1-1 | 15 | TRBV5-1 | TRBD1 | TGCGCCAGCAGCATTAGACAGGGGTATGGGACTGAAGCTTTCTTT | CASSIRQGYGTEAFF
NA | TRBJ2-5 | 15 | TRBV6-5 | TRBD2 | TGTGCCAGCAGTTACTACGGCGGGGGTCGGGAGACCCAGTACTTC | CASSYYGGGRETQYF
NA | TRBJ2-1 | 15 | TRBV7-3 | TRBD1 | TGTGCCAGCAGCTTAATGGCAGGGGGTGTCGGTGAGCAGTTCTTC | CASSLMAGGVGEQFF
NA | TRBJ1-4 | 13 | TRBV9 | NA | TGTGCCAGCAGCGTTGGGCCACATGAAGAACTGTTTTTT | CASSVGPHEELFF
NA | TRBJ1-4 | 15 | TRBV7-9 | NA | TGTGCCAGCAGCTTAGGCCGTGGGGGGAACGAAAAACTGTTTTTT | CASSLGRGGNEKLFF
NA | TRBJ2-5 | 13 | TRBV29-1 | NA | TGCAGCGTTTCGAGGGCAGGGGAGGAGACCCAGTACTTC | CSVSRAGEETQYF
NA | TRBJ1-1 | 14 | TRBV7-9 | NA | TGTGCCAGCAGCTTGCACGTCCAGAACACTGAAGCTTTCTTT | CASSLHVQNTEAFF
NA | TRBJ1-4 | 13 | TRBV28 | NA | TGTGCCAGCAACATGGGGGGTGGTGAAAAACTGTTTTTT | CASNMGGGEKLFF
NA | TRBJ1-2 | 13 | TRBV7-9 | TRBD1 | TGTGCCAGCAGCTTGGGGACAGGGATCGGCTACACCTTC | CASSLGTGIGYTF
NA | TRBJ2-3 | 12 | TRBV2 | NA | TGTGCCAGCCACCCAGGTGCAGATACGCAGTATTTT | CASHPGADTQYF
NA | TRBJ1-6 | 13 | TRBV6-5 | NA | TGTGCCAGCAGAAAGGAGGGGAATTCACCCCTCCACTTT | CASRKEGNSPLHF
NA | TRBJ2-1 | 15 | TRBV6-4 | TRBD2 | TGTGCCAGCAGTGCCGGGACTAGCCACTACAATGAGCAGTTCTTC | CASSAGTSHYNEQFF
NA | TRBJ1-1 | 11 | TRBV30 | NA | TGTGCCTGGAGTGTATCCACTGAAGCTTTCTTT | CAWSVSTEAFF
NA | TRBJ1-4 | 14 | TRBV27 | NA | TGTGCCAGCAGCCCCCTCCCTCCAGGTGAAAAACTGTTTTTT | CASSPLPPGEKLFF
NA | TRBJ2-3 | 15 | TRBV11-3 | TRBD2 | TGTGCCAGCAGCGACCGGGGGGTTAGCACAGATACGCAGTATTTT | CASSDRGVSTDTQYF
NA | TRBJ2-5 | 14 | TRBV5-4 | NA | TGTGCCAGCAGCTTGGAGGGGTTCTGGGAGACCCAGTACTTC | CASSLEGFWETQYF
NA | TRBJ2-1 | 13 | TRBV9 | NA | TGTGCCAGCAGCCGGGGTACCTACAATGAGCAGTTCTTC | CASSRGTYNEQFF
once | TRBJ2-7 | 12 | TRBV2 | TRBD2 | TGTGCCAGCTGGGACTACCCAGGCGAGCAGTACTTC | CASWDYPGEQYF
NA | TRBJ1-5 | 13 | TRBV7-6 | NA | TGTGCCAGCAGCTTAGGTGTGAACCAGCCCCAGCATTTT | CASSLGVNQPQHF
NA | TRBJ2-1 | 17 | TRBV7-6 | TRBD2 | TGTGCCAGCAGTCCGGGGGTCGGCGGGAGGGCCGGGGATGAGCAGTTCTTC | CASSPGVGGRAGDEQFF
NA | TRBJ2-3 | 15 | TRBV11-3 | NA | TGTGCCAGCAGCTTAGATGGCAGTGTTGGTGATACGCAGTATTTT | CASSLDGSVGDTQYF
NA | TRBJ1-4 | 17 | TRBV15 | TRBD1 | TGTGCCACCAGCAGAGATCCGCAGGGGGCTCAGGGGGAAAAACTGTTTTTT | CATSRDPQGAQGEKLFF
NA | TRBJ1-1 | 15 | TRBV9 | NA | TGTGCCAGCAGCGTAGGGGCAGAATTATACACTGAAGCTTTCTTT | CASSVGAELYTEAFF
NA | TRBJ2-1 | 16 | TRBV2 | TRBD2 | TGTGCCAGCAGCGTCCCTGAAGCGGGAATTTACAATGAGCAGTTCTTC | CASSVPEAGIYNEQFF
NA | TRBJ2-4 | 17 | TRBV5-5 | NA | TGTGCCAGCAGCTCCCAGTCCTCGGAGGGGACTAAAAACATTCAGTACTTC | CASSSQSSEGTKNIQYF
once | TRBJ2-7 | 15 | TRBV11-2 | TRBD2 | TGTGCCAGCAGCTTAGTGGCTAGCGGGGAATACGAGCAGTACTTC | CASSLVASGEYEQYF
NA | TRBJ2-5 | 16 | TRBV7-6 | TRBD2 | TGTGCCAGCAGCTCGGGACTAGCGGGAGTGACAGAGACCCAGTACTTC | CASSSGLAGVTETQYF
NA | TRBJ2-1 | 17 | TRBV10-3 | NA | TGTGCCATCAGCGACCTCAGGGCCAACGGGGGCCACAATGAGCAGTTCTTC | CAISDLRANGGHNEQFF
NA | TRBJ2-2 | 15 | TRBV4-1 | TRBD1 | TGCGCCAGCAGCGAACAGGGGGTCTCGACCGGGGAGCTGTTTTTT | CASSEQGVSTGELFF
NA | TRBJ2-1 | 13 | TRBV7-8 | TRBD1 | TGTGCCAGCAGCGTCGACTCGGGACAGGGAAAGTTCTTC | CASSVDSGQGKFF
NA | TRBJ2-7 | 17 | TRBV4-1 | TRBD2 | TGCGCCAGCAGCCAATGGACTAGCGGGAGGAACGGCTACGAGCAGTACTTC | CASSQWTSGRNGYEQYF
NA | TRBJ1-2 | 13 | TRBV5-1 | NA | TGCGCCAGCAGCTTGACCCCAGGGGAGGACTACACCTTC | CASSLTPGEDYTF
NA | TRBJ2-3 | 13 | TRBV13 | NA | TGTGCCAGCCAACTAGCTGGCACAGATACGCAGTATTTT | CASQLAGTDTQYF
NA | TRBJ2-5 | 14 | TRBV7-8 | NA | TGTGCCAGCAGCTTGGGGAATAGGGCAGAGACCCAGTACTTC | CASSLGNRAETQYF
many | TRBJ2-1 | 14 | TRBV27 | NA | TGTGCCAGCAGTCCCCTACTGTCTAACAATGAGCAGTTCTTC | CASSPLLSNNEQFF
NA | TRBJ2-1 | 16 | TRBV30 | TRBD2 | TGTGCCTGGAGTGTACGGGGACTAGCGGCCTACAATGAGCAGTTCTTC | CAWSVRGLAAYNEQFF